A selection of T cell receptor beta chains follows, all from one sample in a study of T cells in Graves' hyperthyroidism and ophthalmopathy. Each CDR3 protein is one row after TCRdb ran MiXCR on the multiplex PCR reads. The sample consists of 550,000 to 850,000 distinct CDR3 sequences, around 20% of them appearing once. The sequenced material came from blood. The source is a woman aged 45-65 years with Graves' hyperthyroidism that later progressed to Graves' ophthalmopathy. Each CDR3 is given with its conserved first and last residue. The order of the fields is J gene, V gene, clone size, D gene, CDR3 protein, CDR3 DNA. A D gene is named only where the DNA matches it firmly. A clone size is listed for some rows: how often the clone was seen (once, few, many), or a class if it is expanded.

TRBJ1-1	TRBV5-1	NA	TRBD1	CASSGTGRADTEAFF	TGCGCCAGCAGCGGGACAGGGAGGGCGGACACTGAAGCTTTCTTT
TRBJ1-1	TRBV19	many	TRBD1	CANTGARGTEAFF	TGTGCCAACACAGGGGCGAGGGGGACTGAAGCTTTCTTT
TRBJ1-2	TRBV12-3/TRBV12-4	many	TRBD1	CASRRTGVGNYGYTF	TGTGCCAGCAGACGGACAGGGGTTGGAAACTATGGCTACACCTTC
TRBJ2-2	TRBV5-1	many	TRBD2	CASSLGGLATSGELFF	TGCGCCAGCAGCTTGGGAGGACTAGCTACGAGCGGGGAGCTGTTTTTT
TRBJ1-6	TRBV5-1	many	NA	CASSSNLRFLHF	TGCGCCAGCAGCTCAAACCTTCGATTCCTCCACTTT
TRBJ2-3	TRBV5-1	few	NA	CASSLEGGGATDTQYF	TGCGCCAGCAGCTTGGAAGGGGGGGGGGCCACAGATACGCAGTATTTT
TRBJ1-4	TRBV4-1	NA	NA	CASSLRSSGVGEKLFF	TGCGCCAGCAGCCTTCGAAGTTCAGGGGTTGGTGAAAAACTGTTTTTT
TRBJ1-5	TRBV19	NA	NA	CASSTRDSSNQPQHF	TGTGCCAGTAGTACGCGGGACTCAAGCAATCAGCCCCAGCATTTT
TRBJ1-1	TRBV6-1	many	NA	CASSDSRGGNTEAFF	TGTGCCAGCAGTGATAGCCGCGGGGGGAACACTGAAGCTTTCTTT
TRBJ1-6	TRBV20-1	many	NA	CSAPTGTGTSPLHF	TGCAGTGCACCCACCGGGACGGGTACTTCACCCCTCCACTTT
TRBJ2-3	TRBV20-1	NA	TRBD2	CSIGTSGGTDTQYF	TGCAGTATTGGGACTAGCGGGGGAACAGATACGCAGTATTTT
TRBJ1-5	TRBV20-1	NA	NA	CSARVGESNQPQHF	TGCAGTGCTAGAGTCGGGGAGAGCAATCAGCCCCAGCATTTT
TRBJ2-1	TRBV18	many	NA	CASSQQGSSYNEQFF	TGTGCCAGCTCTCAACAGGGAAGTTCCTACAATGAGCAGTTCTTC
TRBJ1-5	TRBV19	NA	NA	CASSITAAGNQPQHF	TGTGCCAGTAGTATCACCGCCGCCGGGAATCAGCCCCAGCATTTT
TRBJ1-2	TRBV5-1	few	TRBD1	CASSKDRGNYGYTF	TGCGCCAGCAGCAAGGACAGGGGCAACTATGGCTACACCTTC
TRBJ2-5	TRBV20-1	many	TRBD2	CSASFIVGGIETQYF	TGCAGTGCTAGCTTTATAGTCGGGGGGATCGAGACCCAGTACTTC
TRBJ1-5	TRBV19	few	NA	CASSIARSSSGQPQHF	TGTGCCAGTAGTATAGCCCGGTCGTCCAGCGGTCAGCCCCAGCATTTT
TRBJ1-2	TRBV5-5	NA	TRBD1	CASRTDRGSYGYTF	TGTGCCAGCAGAACCGACAGGGGAAGCTATGGCTACACCTTC
TRBJ1-1	TRBV6-2/TRBV6-3	NA	TRBD1	CASSSLGGLTEAFF	TGTGCCAGCAGTTCTTTAGGGGGCCTCACTGAAGCTTTCTTT
TRBJ2-3	TRBV5-1	once	TRBD2	CASSPTSLAGSADTQYF	TGCGCCAGCAGCCCTACCTCGTTAGCGGGATCCGCAGATACGCAGTATTTT
TRBJ2-1	TRBV6-1	NA	TRBD2	CASSEAGGGDNEQFF	TGTGCCAGCAGTGAAGCCGGGGGGGGGGACAATGAGCAGTTCTTC
TRBJ2-3	TRBV3-1	few	NA	CASSQDRRGNQPQYF	TGTGCCAGCAGCCAAGATCGGAGGGGCAATCAGCCCCAGTATTTT
TRBJ2-1	TRBV6-1	NA	TRBD1	CASSLRGQGWLAAYNEQFF	TGTGCCAGCAGCCTCCGGGGACAGGGCTGGCTAGCGGCTTACAATGAGCAGTTCTTC
TRBJ1-3	TRBV29-1	NA	NA	CSAKGFSGNTIYF	TGCAGCGCTAAGGGTTTCTCTGGAAACACCATATATTTT
TRBJ1-5	TRBV10-3	NA	NA	CAISQVGNQPQHF	TGTGCCATCAGCCAGGTGGGCAATCAGCCCCAGCATTTT
TRBJ2-1	TRBV20-1	NA	NA	CSARRDRWGKGNEQFF	TGCAGTGCTAGACGAGATAGGTGGGGTAAGGGCAATGAGCAGTTCTTC
TRBJ1-5	TRBV20-1	many	NA	CSAAQQGEMYSNQPQHF	TGCAGTGCTGCCCAGCAGGGTGAAATGTATAGCAATCAGCCCCAGCATTTT
TRBJ1-1	TRBV29-1	few	NA	CSVGSRQTNTEAFF	TGCAGCGTTGGATCCCGACAGACAAACACTGAAGCTTTCTTT
TRBJ1-3	TRBV2	few	NA	CASIQGTAGNTIYF	TGTGCCAGCATTCAGGGGACGGCGGGAAACACCATATATTTT
TRBJ1-5	TRBV20-1	NA	TRBD1	CSARTGGLFNQPQHF	TGCAGTGCAAGGACAGGGGGCTTGTTCAATCAGCCCCAGCATTTT
TRBJ2-2	TRBV5-6	NA	TRBD1	CASSPDRGDTGELFF	TGTGCCAGCAGCCCCGACAGGGGTGACACCGGGGAGCTGTTTTTT
TRBJ1-2	TRBV28	many	TRBD1	CAIPGPDRYNYGYTF	TGTGCCATACCGGGGCCGGACAGGTACAACTATGGCTACACCTTC
TRBJ2-2	TRBV12-3/TRBV12-4	few	TRBD1	CASSLMSGGSHTGELFF	TGTGCCAGCAGTTTAATGTCAGGGGGCTCCCACACCGGGGAGCTGTTTTTT